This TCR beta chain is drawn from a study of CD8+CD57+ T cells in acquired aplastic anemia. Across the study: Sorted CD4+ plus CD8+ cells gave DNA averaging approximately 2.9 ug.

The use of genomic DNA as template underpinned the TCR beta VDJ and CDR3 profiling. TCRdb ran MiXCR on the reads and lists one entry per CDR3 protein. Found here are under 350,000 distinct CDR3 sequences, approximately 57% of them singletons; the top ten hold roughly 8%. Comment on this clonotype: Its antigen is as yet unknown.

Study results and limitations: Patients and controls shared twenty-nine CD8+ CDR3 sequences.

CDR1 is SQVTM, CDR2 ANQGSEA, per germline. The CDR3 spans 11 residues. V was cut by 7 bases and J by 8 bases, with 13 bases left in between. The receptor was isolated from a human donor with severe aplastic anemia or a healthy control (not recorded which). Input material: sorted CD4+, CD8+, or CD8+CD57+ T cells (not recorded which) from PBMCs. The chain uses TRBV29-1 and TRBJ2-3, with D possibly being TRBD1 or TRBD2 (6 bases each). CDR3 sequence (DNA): TGCAGCGGGGGGGCTACCCCTACGCAGTATTTT. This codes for CSGGATPTQYF.